A selection of T cell receptor beta chains follows, all from one sample in a study of blood T cell repertoires in COVID-19. Profiling relied on immunoSEQ multiplex PCR, and the TCRdb table lists in-frame clones only, not all of them. Of approximately 280,000 clones in the sample, roughly 86% were seen once. Sequenced input: PBMCs or T cells enriched from blood (not recorded which). The receptors stem from a woman younger than 35 who had recovered from COVID-19. CDR3s include the opening cysteine and the closing phenylalanine or tryptophan. A D gene is named only where the DNA matches it firmly.

.	TRBJ1-1	14	TRBV29-1	CSVARGAMNTEAFF	TGCAGCGTTGCCCGTGGGGCCATGAACACTGAAGCTTTCTTT
.	TRBJ2-1	14	TRBV11-2	CASSSLRGGNEQFF	TGTGCCAGCAGCAGCCTGAGGGGGGGCAATGAGCAGTTCTTC
.	TRBJ2-7	15	TRBV15	CATSRARQNSYEQYF	TGTGCCACCAGCAGAGCTCGACAAAACTCCTACGAGCAGTACTTC
TRBD1	TRBJ1-2	13	TRBV19	CASGQGFNYGYTF	TGTGCCAGCGGACAGGGGTTTAACTATGGCTACACCTTC
.	TRBJ1-2	14	TRBV7-2	CASSLDFRGDGYTF	TGTGCCAGCAGCTTAGACTTCAGGGGTGATGGCTACACCTTC
.	TRBJ1-2	11	TRBV11-2	CATPRGNGYTF	TGTGCCACCCCCAGGGGCAACGGCTACACCTTC
TRBD2	TRBJ2-2	15	TRBV7-9	CASSFSGIPPGELFF	TGTGCCAGCAGCTTTAGCGGGATTCCCCCCGGGGAGCTGTTTTTT
TRBD1	TRBJ2-1	14	TRBV15	CATSKRQGVNEQFF	TGTGCCACCAGCAAAAGACAGGGGGTCAATGAGCAGTTCTTC
.	TRBJ1-5	14	TRBV9	CASSVGQANQPQHF	TGTGCCAGCAGCGTAGGACAGGCTAATCAGCCCCAGCATTTT
TRBD1	TRBJ2-2	18	TRBV7-7	CASSSLPRTGWNTGELFF	TGTGCCAGCAGCTCCCTCCCCCGGACAGGGTGGAACACCGGGGAGCTGTTTTTT
.	TRBJ2-1	14	TRBV6-1	CASSERTSFHEQFF	TGTGCCAGCAGTGAACGAACTAGTTTCCATGAGCAGTTCTTC
TRBD2	TRBJ2-3	14	TRBV28	CASSFSRGSDTQYF	TGTGCCAGCAGTTTCTCGCGGGGGTCAGATACGCAGTATTTT
TRBD2	TRBJ2-5	18	TRBV5-1	CASRAGTTLLPGQETQYF	TGCGCCAGCAGGGCCGGGACTACTCTGCTCCCGGGACAAGAGACCCAGTACTTC
.	TRBJ2-3	15	TRBV3-1/TRBV3-2	CASSQYFTSTDTQYF	TGTGCCAGCAGCCAATATTTTACTAGCACAGATACGCAGTATTTT
.	TRBJ1-5	14	TRBV24-1	CATSGTYSNQPQHF	TGTGCCACCAGTGGCACTTATAGCAATCAGCCCCAGCATTTT
TRBD2	TRBJ2-1	16	TRBV10-1	CASSATGTSGSYEQFF	TGCGCCAGCAGTGCTACCGGGACTAGCGGGAGTTATGAGCAGTTCTTC